This T cell receptor beta chain was retrieved from a study of early T cells in non-severe SARS-CoV-2 infection. Study-wide context: Chains stayed unpaired after sequencing of bulk RNA from unsorted whole blood. Whole-study results and caveats: VDJdb-based matching was biased toward anti-spike CD8 responses and missed private and CD4 specificities.

Each cDNA molecule carried a unique molecular identifier. TCRdb called the 5' RACE reads again in MiXCR, with one record for every CDR3 protein. The table lists around 40,000 distinct CDR3 sequences, 4.5% to 7.5% of them singletons, with approximately 4.6% in the top ten. This clonotype was counted a few times. Its specificity is not known. Source material: whole blood. This receptor was obtained from an adult who was a healthcare worker with PCR-confirmed SARS-CoV-2 infection or an uninfected control (not recorded which).

The CDR3, as DNA: TGTGCCAGTAGTATTAATACAGCCTACGAGCAGTACTTC. It translates to CASSINTAYEQYF. The chain couples TRBV19 to TRBJ2-7; the D is unclear. Deletions cut 3 bases from V and 2 bases from J, with 8 bases between. This CDR3 comprises 13 residues. Germline values: CDR1 LNHDA, CDR2 SQIVND (reference sequence).